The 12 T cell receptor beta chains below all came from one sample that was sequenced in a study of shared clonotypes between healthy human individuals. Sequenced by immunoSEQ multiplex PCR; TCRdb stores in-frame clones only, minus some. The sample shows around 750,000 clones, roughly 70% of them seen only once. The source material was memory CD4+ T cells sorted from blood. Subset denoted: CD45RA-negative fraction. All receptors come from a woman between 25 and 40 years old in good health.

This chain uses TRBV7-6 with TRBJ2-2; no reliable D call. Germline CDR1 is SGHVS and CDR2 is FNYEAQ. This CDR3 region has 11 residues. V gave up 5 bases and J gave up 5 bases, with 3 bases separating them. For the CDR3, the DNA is TGTGCCAGCAGCGGAACCGGGGAGCTGTTTTTT. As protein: CASSGTGELFF.

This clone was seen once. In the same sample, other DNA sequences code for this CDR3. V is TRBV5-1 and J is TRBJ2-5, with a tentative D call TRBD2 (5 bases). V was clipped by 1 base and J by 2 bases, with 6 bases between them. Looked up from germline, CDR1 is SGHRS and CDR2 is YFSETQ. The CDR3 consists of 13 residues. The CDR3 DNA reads TGCGCCAGCAGCTTGAGGACTCAAGAGACCCAGTACTTC. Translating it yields CASSLRTQETQYF.

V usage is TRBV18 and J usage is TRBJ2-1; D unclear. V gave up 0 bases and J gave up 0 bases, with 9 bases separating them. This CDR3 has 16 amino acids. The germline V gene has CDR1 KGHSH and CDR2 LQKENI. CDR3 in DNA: TGTGCCAGCTCACCACCATCAGTTAGCTCCTACAATGAGCAGTTCTTC. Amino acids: CASSPPSVSSYNEQFF.

CDR3 protein: CASGTGIYEQYF. For the CDR3, the DNA is TGTGCCAGCGGGACAGGGATCTACGAGCAGTACTTC. V gene TRBV28 combines with J gene TRBJ2-5; 9 bases map to TRBD1. With the DNA end fitting TRBJ2-7 better, the J assignment may be wrong. The CDR3 has 12 residues. Germline CDR1 MDHEN, CDR2 SYDVKM.

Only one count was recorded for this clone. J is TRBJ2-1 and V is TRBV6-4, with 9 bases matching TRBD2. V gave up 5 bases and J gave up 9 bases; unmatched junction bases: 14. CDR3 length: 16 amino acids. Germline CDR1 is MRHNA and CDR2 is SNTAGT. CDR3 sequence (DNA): TGTGCCAGCAGTCCCGCCGGCGGGAGGGCCTGGGGTGAGCAGTTCTTC. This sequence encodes CASSPAGGRAWGEQFF.

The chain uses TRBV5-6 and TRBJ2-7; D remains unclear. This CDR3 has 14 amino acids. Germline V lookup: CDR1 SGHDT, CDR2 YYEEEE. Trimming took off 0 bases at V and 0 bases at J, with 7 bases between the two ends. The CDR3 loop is CASSLAGISYEQYF. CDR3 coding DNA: TGTGCCAGCAGCTTGGCAGGTATCTCCTACGAGCAGTACTTC.

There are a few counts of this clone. The CDR3 nucleotides read TGCGCCAGCATGCTCGTGGCGGGAGCTGGCAATGAGCAGTTCTTC. Translation: CASMLVAGAGNEQFF. The chain has TRBV5-1 and TRBJ2-1; 7 nucleotides agree with TRBD2. This CDR3 spans 15 amino acids. CDR1 and CDR2 from the germline V gene are SGHRS and YFSETQ. With V trimmed by 6 bases and J by 6 bases, 12 bases remained unmatched.

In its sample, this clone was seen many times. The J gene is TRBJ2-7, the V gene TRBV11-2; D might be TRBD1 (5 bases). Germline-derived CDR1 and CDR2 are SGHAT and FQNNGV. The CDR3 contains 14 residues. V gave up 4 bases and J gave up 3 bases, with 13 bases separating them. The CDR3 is CASSSQGDSYEQYF. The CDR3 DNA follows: TGTGCCAGCAGCTCCCAGGGTGACAGCTACGAGCAGTACTTC.

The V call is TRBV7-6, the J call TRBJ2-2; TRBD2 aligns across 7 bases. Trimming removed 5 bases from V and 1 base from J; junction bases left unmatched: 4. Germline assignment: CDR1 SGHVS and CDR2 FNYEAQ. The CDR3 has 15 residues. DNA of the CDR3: TGTGCCAGCAGCCCAGGGAGGGTGAACACCGGGGAGCTGTTTTTT. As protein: CASSPGRVNTGELFF.

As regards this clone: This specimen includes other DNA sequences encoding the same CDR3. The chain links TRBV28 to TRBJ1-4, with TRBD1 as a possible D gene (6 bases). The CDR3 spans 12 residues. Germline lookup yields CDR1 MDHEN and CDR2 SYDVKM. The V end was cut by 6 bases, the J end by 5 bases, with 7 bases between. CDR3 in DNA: TGTGCCAGCAGCGGACAGAATGAAAAACTGTTTTTT. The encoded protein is CASSGQNEKLFF.

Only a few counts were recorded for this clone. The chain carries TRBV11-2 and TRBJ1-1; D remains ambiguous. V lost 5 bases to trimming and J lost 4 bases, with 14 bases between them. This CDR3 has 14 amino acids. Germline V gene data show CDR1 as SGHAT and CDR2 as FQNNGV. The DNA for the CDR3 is TGTGCCAGCAGCATTAGGAGGACCCGCACTGAAGCTTTCTTT. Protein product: CASSIRRTRTEAFF.

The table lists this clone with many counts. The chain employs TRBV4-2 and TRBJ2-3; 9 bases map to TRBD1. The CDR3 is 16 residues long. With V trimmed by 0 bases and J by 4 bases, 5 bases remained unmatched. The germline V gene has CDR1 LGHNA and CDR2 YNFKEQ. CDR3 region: CASSQDTGTGPDTQYF. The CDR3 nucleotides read TGTGCCAGCAGCCAAGATACCGGGACAGGGCCAGATACGCAGTATTTT.